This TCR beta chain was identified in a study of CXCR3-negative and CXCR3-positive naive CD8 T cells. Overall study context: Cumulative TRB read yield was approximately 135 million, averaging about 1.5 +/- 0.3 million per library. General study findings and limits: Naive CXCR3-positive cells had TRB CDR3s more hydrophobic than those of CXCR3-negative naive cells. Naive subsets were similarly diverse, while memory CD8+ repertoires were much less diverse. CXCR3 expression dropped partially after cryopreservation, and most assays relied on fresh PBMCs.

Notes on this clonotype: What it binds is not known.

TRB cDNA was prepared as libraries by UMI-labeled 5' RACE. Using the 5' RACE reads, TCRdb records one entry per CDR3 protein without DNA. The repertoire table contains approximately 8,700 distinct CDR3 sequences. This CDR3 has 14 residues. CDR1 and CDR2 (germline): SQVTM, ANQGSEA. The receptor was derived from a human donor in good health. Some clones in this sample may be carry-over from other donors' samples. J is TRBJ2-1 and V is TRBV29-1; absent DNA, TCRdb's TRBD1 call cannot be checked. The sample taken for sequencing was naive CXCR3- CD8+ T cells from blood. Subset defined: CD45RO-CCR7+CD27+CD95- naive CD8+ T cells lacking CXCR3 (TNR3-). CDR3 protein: CSVLGGSSYNEQFF.